These T cell receptor beta chains were read from a single sample in a study of OX40 agonist ivuxolimab in advanced cancers. Using immunoSEQ multiplex PCR, the repertoire was profiled, and TCRdb retains in-frame clones only, with some absent. In the table there are fewer than 90,000 clones, roughly 80% of which are singletons. Sequenced material: CD4+ or CD8+ T cells sorted from blood, taken in a trial of the OX40 agonist ivuxolimab. The receptors here all came from an adult with an advanced solid tumor such as melanoma, head and neck, liver or kidney cancer. Each CDR3 is given with its conserved first and last residue. Fields, in order: CDR3 DNA, CDR3 protein, J gene, D gene, V gene. The D gene is left open where the match is weak.

CDR3nt: TGCGCCAGCAGCTTGGGACAGGGTACCCGCCAAGCTTCACCCCTCCACTTT; CDR3aa: CASSLGQGTRQASPLHF; j_gene: TRBJ1-6; d_gene: TRBD1; v_gene: TRBV5-1
CDR3nt: TGTGCCAGCAGTTATAGGGGACAGGGGGGGGCAGATACGCAGTATTTT; CDR3aa: CASSYRGQGGADTQYF; j_gene: TRBJ2-3; d_gene: TRBD1; v_gene: TRBV6-6
CDR3nt: TGTGCCAGCAGCCAAACAACACAAGAGACCCAGTACTTC; CDR3aa: CASSQTTQETQYF; j_gene: TRBJ2-5; d_gene: .; v_gene: TRBV28
CDR3nt: TGCAGCGTAACTTTAGGGGGAGATCAGCCCCAGCATTTT; CDR3aa: CSVTLGGDQPQHF; j_gene: TRBJ1-5; d_gene: .; v_gene: TRBV29-1
CDR3nt: TGTGCCAGCAGCCTCAGTAACGAGCAGTACTTC; CDR3aa: CASSLSNEQYF; j_gene: TRBJ2-7; d_gene: .; v_gene: TRBV11-2
CDR3nt: TGTGCCAGCTCACCACTCGGCCAGGAAGATCAGCCCCAGCATTTT; CDR3aa: CASSPLGQEDQPQHF; j_gene: TRBJ1-5; d_gene: .; v_gene: TRBV18
CDR3nt: TGTGCCAGCAAATACTTCCCCGGGGGAGATGGCTACACCTTC; CDR3aa: CASKYFPGGDGYTF; j_gene: TRBJ1-2; d_gene: .; v_gene: TRBV6-5
CDR3nt: TGTGCCAGCAGGCAGACAGGGACTCCCTACGAGCAGTACTTC; CDR3aa: CASRQTGTPYEQYF; j_gene: TRBJ2-7; d_gene: .; v_gene: TRBV28
CDR3nt: TGTGCCAGCCGGGACAGACTCTACAATGAGCAGTTCTTC; CDR3aa: CASRDRLYNEQFF; j_gene: TRBJ2-1; d_gene: TRBD1; v_gene: TRBV27
CDR3nt: TGTGCCAGCAGCGCGGGGAACATTCAGTACTTC; CDR3aa: CASSAGNIQYF; j_gene: TRBJ2-4; d_gene: .; v_gene: TRBV14
CDR3nt: TGTGCCAGCAGCTTCGGGACTAGCGGGGGGGGGAGCACAGATACGCAGTATTTT; CDR3aa: CASSFGTSGGGSTDTQYF; j_gene: TRBJ2-3; d_gene: TRBD2; v_gene: TRBV7-6
CDR3nt: TGTGCCACCAGCAGGGGGAATAGCAATCAGCCCCAGCATTTT; CDR3aa: CATSRGNSNQPQHF; j_gene: TRBJ1-5; d_gene: .; v_gene: TRBV15
CDR3nt: TGTGCCAGCAGCTTACAGACAGACGAGCAGTACTTC; CDR3aa: CASSLQTDEQYF; j_gene: TRBJ2-7; d_gene: .; v_gene: TRBV7-2
CDR3nt: TGTGCCAGCAGTGAATTCAGGGGAAATCAGCCCCAGCATTTT; CDR3aa: CASSEFRGNQPQHF; j_gene: TRBJ1-5; d_gene: .; v_gene: TRBV6-4
CDR3nt: TGTGCCAGCAGCTTTAGGGACAGGGTAGGAAATGGCTACACCTTC; CDR3aa: CASSFRDRVGNGYTF; j_gene: TRBJ1-2; d_gene: TRBD1; v_gene: TRBV7-8
CDR3nt: TGTGCCAGCAGTGACGGAAGGGCAGATACGCAGTATTTT; CDR3aa: CASSDGRADTQYF; j_gene: TRBJ2-3; d_gene: .; v_gene: TRBV6-4
CDR3nt: TGTGCCAGTAGTGAACCGGGACAGGGCTATATGGGTTATGGCTACACCTTC; CDR3aa: CASSEPGQGYMGYGYTF; j_gene: TRBJ1-2; d_gene: TRBD1; v_gene: TRBV19
CDR3nt: TGTGCCAGCAGTGACTCGTGGGGGGGGAACTACGAGCAGTACTTC; CDR3aa: CASSDSWGGNYEQYF; j_gene: TRBJ2-7; d_gene: TRBD2; v_gene: TRBV6-4
CDR3nt: TGTGCCAGCAGCGTAGGCCGGGACGAGCAGTACTTC; CDR3aa: CASSVGRDEQYF; j_gene: TRBJ2-7; d_gene: .; v_gene: TRBV9